The clone carrying this T cell receptor (beta chain) appeared a few times. This specimen comes from a study of T cells in Graves' hyperthyroidism and ophthalmopathy. Across the study: Pretreatment peripheral blood was obtained at initial diagnosis.

The CDR3 totals 14 residues. The J segment lost 6 bases and the V segment lost 7 bases, leaving 9 bases of the junction unmatched. Germline values: CDR1 LNHDA, CDR2 SQIVND (reference sequence). TCR beta CDR3 sequences were amplified from RNA transcripts. TCR CDR3 regions were first amplified by RT-PCR with HTBI primers. TCRdb re-called the multiplex PCR reads through MiXCR, storing one row per CDR3 protein. The repertoire holds about 370,000 distinct CDR3 sequences, with about 15% as singletons. Each person with ophthalmopathy scored at least 3 on the Clinical Activity Score, reached NOSPECS grade 4 or higher, and had been ill under 3 months. Each diagnosis was grounded in clinical symptoms, serum thyroxine and TRAb, thyroid ultrasound, and orbital computed tomography.

The TCR originated in a woman in her sixties with Graves' ophthalmopathy. The chain employs TRBV19 and TRBJ1-5, with 7 positions matching TRBD1. The sample was blood. CDR3 region: CASIQTGAGQPQHF. DNA for the CDR3: TGTGCCAGTATTCAAACAGGGGCGGGTCAGCCCCAGCATTTT.